These T cell receptor beta chains were read from a single sample in a study of T cell responses to AZD1222 COVID-19 vaccine. Profiling relied on immunoSEQ multiplex PCR, and the TCRdb table lists in-frame clones only, not all of them. The data hold about 96,000 clones, with roughly 88% observed a single time. Sequenced here: peripheral blood, sampled on day 0 of AZD1222 vaccination. These receptors originate from an adult in good health. The CDR3 runs from the conserved cysteine through the conserved F or W. The order of the fields is J gene, clone size, D gene, V gene, CDR3 DNA, CDR3 protein. The D gene is left open where the match is weak. Size is stated for part of the rows, as once, few or many counts, or as a class when the clone is expanded.

>TRBJ2-1|.|.|TRBV6-5
TGTGCCAGCAGTTACTCGGGGCGGACCTACAATGAGCAGTTCTTC
CASSYSGRTYNEQFF
>TRBJ1-2|.|TRBD1|TRBV10-3
TGTGCCATCAGTGATAGCGGGACAGGACACTATGGCTACACCTTC
CAISDSGTGHYGYTF
>TRBJ1-2|.|.|TRBV28
TGTGCCAGCAGTCCGACTCGAATAACTAACTATGGCTACACCTTC
CASSPTRITNYGYTF
>TRBJ1-1|.|.|TRBV18
TGTGCCAGCTCACCCCCGGCGGGGTCCGACACTGAAGCTTTCTTT
CASSPPAGSDTEAFF
>TRBJ2-3|.|TRBD2|TRBV5-1
TGCGCCAGCAGCTTGGCCTACACTAGCGGGAGGGCCGGGGATACGCAGTATTTT
CASSLAYTSGRAGDTQYF
>TRBJ1-1|.|.|TRBV7-3
TGTGCCAGCAGCTCGGATGGAGGGATGAACACTGAAGCTTTCTTT
CASSSDGGMNTEAFF
>TRBJ1-2|.|TRBD1|TRBV30
TGTGCCTGGCACCGGGACAGGCCGTTCGGCTACACCTTC
CAWHRDRPFGYTF
>TRBJ2-2|.|.|TRBV4-2
TGTGCCAGCAGCCAAGTGACTGGGGAGCTGTTTTTT
CASSQVTGELFF
>TRBJ2-1|.|TRBD1|TRBV7-9
TGTGCCAGCAGCTCTCGGACAGGGTGGGGGAATGAGCAGTTCTTC
CASSSRTGWGNEQFF
>TRBJ2-1|.|.|TRBV19
TGTGCCAGTAGTATACTAGCCACCGCAACCTACAATGAGCAGTTCTTC
CASSILATATYNEQFF
>TRBJ2-3|.|TRBD2|TRBV7-3
TGTGCCAGCAGCACTCTAGCGGGAGTGGCCCCAGATACGCAGTATTTT
CASSTLAGVAPDTQYF
>TRBJ2-1|.|TRBD2|TRBV29-1
TGCAGCGTTGCTAGCGGGAGGGATGACAATGAGCAGTTCTTC
CSVASGRDDNEQFF
>TRBJ1-6|.|.|TRBV6-5
TGTGCCAGCAGTTACAGGGCCATTAATTCACCCCTCCACTTT
CASSYRAINSPLHF
>TRBJ2-3|.|TRBD2|TRBV7-2
TGTGCCAGCAGCTTAGCCGGTGGAGTAGCGGGAGGAAGAGATACGCAGTATTTT
CASSLAGGVAGGRDTQYF
>TRBJ2-1|.|.|TRBV7-3
TGTGCCAGCAGCTTAACGGGGCGGGGAGGATCCTACAATGAGCAGTTCTTC
CASSLTGRGGSYNEQFF
>TRBJ1-4|.|.|TRBV19
TGTGCCAGTAGTATTGGGGGTCCCACTAATGAAAAACTGTTTTTT
CASSIGGPTNEKLFF
>TRBJ2-5|.|TRBD1|TRBV11-2
TGTGCCAGCAGCTTAGCAGGGGGCCAAGAGACCCAGTACTTC
CASSLAGGQETQYF
>TRBJ1-1|.|.|TRBV19
TGTGCCAGTAGTATCCGTGGGTCAGCAACACGGAACACTGAAGCTTTCTTT
CASSIRGSATRNTEAFF
>TRBJ1-6|.|TRBD1|TRBV7-2
TGTGCCAGCAGCTCGCTTCGACAGGGGACGTCCCCCCTCCACTTT
CASSSLRQGTSPLHF
>TRBJ2-3|.|.|TRBV2
TGTGCCAGCAGGATGGGGGATACGCAGTATTTT
CASRMGDTQYF
>TRBJ2-2|.|.|TRBV10-3
TGTGCCATCAGACAGGGGAACACCGGGGAGCTGTTTTTT
CAIRQGNTGELFF
>TRBJ2-5|.|.|TRBV29-1
TGCAGCGTTGAAGTCAGGGTACAAGAGACCCAGTACTTC
CSVEVRVQETQYF
>TRBJ2-1|.|TRBD2|TRBV15
TGTGCCACCAGCTTCCGGACTAGCGGGACCTACAATGAGCAGTTCTTC
CATSFRTSGTYNEQFF
>TRBJ2-7|.|.|TRBV6-5
TGTGCCAGCAGTTACAACTCAGTGGGCCATGACGAGCAGTACTTC
CASSYNSVGHDEQYF
>TRBJ1-1|.|TRBD1|TRBV28
TGTGCCAGCAGTTCTGGACAGGGGGGCACTGAAGCTTTCTTT
CASSSGQGGTEAFF
>TRBJ1-2|.|TRBD1|TRBV29-1
TGCAGCGTTGAGGACAGGGGTTATGGCTACACCTTC
CSVEDRGYGYTF
>TRBJ2-3|.|.|TRBV7-9
TGTGCCAGCAGCGACCATCGCCTCACAGATACGCAGTATTTT
CASSDHRLTDTQYF
>TRBJ1-1|.|.|TRBV19
TGTGCCAGTAGGGTCGGAGGGTTCACTGAAGCTTTCTTT
CASRVGGFTEAFF
>TRBJ2-2|.|TRBD2|TRBV9
TGTGCCAGCAGCGTAACATCGACTAGCGGGAGGTTGTATGGCGGGGAGCTGTTTTTT
CASSVTSTSGRLYGGELFF
>TRBJ1-6|.|TRBD1|TRBV19
TGTGCCAGTAGGCCCGACAGGGGAAGTTCACCCCTCCACTTT
CASRPDRGSSPLHF
>TRBJ1-1|.|.|TRBV19
TGTGCCAGTAGTATAGCTTTCCGGGGTAACACTGAAGCTTTCTTT
CASSIAFRGNTEAFF
>TRBJ1-2|.|.|TRBV6-5
TGTGCCAGCAGAACGGGGGGACGCGTCTATGGCTACACCTTC
CASRTGGRVYGYTF
>TRBJ1-6|.|.|TRBV9
TGTGCCAGCAGTCGAGGACTCTCGGGTTCACCCCTCCACTTT
CASSRGLSGSPLHF
>TRBJ2-2|.|.|TRBV25-1
TGTGCCAGCAGACTTGTCGGCCTCGATACCGGGGAGCTGTTTTTT
CASRLVGLDTGELFF
>TRBJ1-5|.|.|TRBV6-5
TGTGCCAGCAGTTACAGGGGCAATCAGCCCCAGCATTTT
CASSYRGNQPQHF
>TRBJ2-3|.|.|TRBV20-1
TGCAGTGCTAGTGCCCGTCAAAGGGGGAGAGATACGCAGTATTTT
CSASARQRGRDTQYF
>TRBJ2-3|few|TRBD2|TRBV6-5
TGTGCCAGCAGCCGACTAGCGGGAGGGGGAGATACGCAGTATTTT
CASSRLAGGGDTQYF
>TRBJ2-7|.|.|TRBV13
TGTGCCAGCAGCTCCGGGTCTTATAGCTCCTACGAGCAGTACTTC
CASSSGSYSSYEQYF
>TRBJ2-7|.|.|TRBV3-1/TRBV3-2
TGTGCCAGCAGGGGCCTAGCGCTCTACGAGCAGTACTTC
CASRGLALYEQYF
>TRBJ2-4|.|.|TRBV5-4
TGTGCCAGCAGCCCGACGGGGGCGAGGAACATTCAGTACTTC
CASSPTGARNIQYF
>TRBJ1-1|few|TRBD1|TRBV20-1
TGCAGTGCCCGGGACAGCCCTGAAGCTTTCTTT
CSARDSPEAFF
>TRBJ2-3|.|.|TRBV5-6
TGTGCCAGCAGCTTGTTTGGTAATACAGATACGCAGTATTTT
CASSLFGNTDTQYF